This T cell receptor (beta chain) was identified in a study of cytomegalovirus exposure and HLA in healthy donors. Findings and limits, study-wide: V- and J-gene trimming in TCR beta was tied to a missense DCLRE1C variant by an analysis performed later. A later analysis linked around 17,000 TCR beta sequences to HLA alleles at 0.05 false discovery rate. Follow-up analysis found HLA locus-dependent TCR association rates, highest for DRB1 and lowest for HLA-C.

Despite likely unrecorded immune exposures, the donors were nominally healthy at the time of sampling. The PCR was carried out with 60 Vbeta primers and 13 Jbeta primers. The protocol was immunoSEQ multiplex PCR, while the TCRdb copy is restricted to in-frame clones and leaves out a portion. The repertoire holds approximately 150,000 clones, around 81% seen once, with roughly 4.5% in the top ten. A remark on this clone: Its antigen is unknown.

The junction had 8 bases not matched to a gene; V was cut back by 3 bases and J by 4 bases. This CDR3 has 15 residues. Germline lookup yields CDR1 LNHDA and CDR2 SQIVND (reference sequence). The sequencing input was PBMCs. V and J are TRBV19 and TRBJ1-2, with 7 bases aligning to TRBD1. The TCR sequence derives from a woman aged 18-35 years in good health and CMV-seropositive. The CDR3: CASSIDRANSYGYTF. The CDR3 DNA reads as TGTGCCAGTAGTATCGACAGGGCCAACTCCTATGGCTACACCTTC.